Listed below are T cell receptor beta chains from one sample, sequenced in a study of blood T cell repertoires in COVID-19. TCRdb's table, derived via immunoSEQ multiplex PCR, lists solely in-frame clones and lacks some. The sample lists some 76,000 clones; 85% to 90% were seen once. The sample was peripheral blood. The source of these receptors is an elderly man in a cohort sampled during active COVID-19. Both conserved end residues are part of each CDR3. A D gene is named only where the DNA matches it firmly. Size is stated for part of the rows, as once, few or many counts, or as a class when the clone is expanded.

clone_size,j_call,v_call,d_call,cdr3_nt,cdr3_aa
NA,TRBJ2-2,TRBV4-2,NA,TGTGCCAGCAGCCAAAGGACAGTCACGAACACCGGGGAGCTGTTTTTT,CASSQRTVTNTGELFF
NA,TRBJ1-2,TRBV2,NA,TGTGCCAGCAGTCGGGGGGCGGGTGGCTACACCTTC,CASSRGAGGYTF
few,TRBJ1-6,TRBV5-1,NA,TGCGCCAGCAGCTTGGGACAGCTTAATTCACCCCTCCACTTT,CASSLGQLNSPLHF
NA,TRBJ2-7,TRBV3-1/TRBV3-2,TRBD2,TGTGCCAGCAGCCCAGCCCTGGCAGCGGGGTCCTACGAGCAGTACTTC,CASSPALAAGSYEQYF
NA,TRBJ1-1,TRBV5-6,NA,TGTGCCAGCACCAGTATGTGGACTGAAGCTTTCTTT,CASTSMWTEAFF
NA,TRBJ2-3,TRBV11-2,NA,TGTGCCAGCAGCTCCGGGGTGTACACAGATACGCAGTATTTT,CASSSGVYTDTQYF
NA,TRBJ2-6,TRBV28,TRBD1,TGTGCCAGCAGTCTAGGGACAGGGGTACACTCTGGGGCCAACGTCCTGACTTTC,CASSLGTGVHSGANVLTF
NA,TRBJ2-1,TRBV7-2,NA,TGTGCCAGCAGCTTAATCGGGGATGTCTCAAATGAGCAGTTCTTC,CASSLIGDVSNEQFF
NA,TRBJ2-3,TRBV7-9,NA,TGTGCCAGCAGCTTAGCGTACGGAGATACGCAGTATTTT,CASSLAYGDTQYF
NA,TRBJ2-7,TRBV20-1,NA,TGCAGTGCTAGTGGGGAGCCCTACGAGCAGTACTTC,CSASGEPYEQYF
NA,TRBJ1-1,TRBV3-1/TRBV3-2,NA,TGTGCCAGCCAATCACCGGGAAACACTGAAGCTTTCTTT,CASQSPGNTEAFF
NA,TRBJ2-7,TRBV7-8,TRBD2,TGTGCCAGCAGCGCAGCGGGAGGCTACGAGCAGTACTTC,CASSAAGGYEQYF